The rows below give T cell receptor beta chains drawn from one sample of a study of cytomegalovirus exposure and HLA in healthy donors. TCRdb keeps only in-frame clones here, not all; method: immunoSEQ multiplex PCR. The sample contains more than 95,000 clones, over 60% of which appear only once. Sequencing input: PBMCs. The receptors here all came from a female donor in good health and CMV-seronegative. Each CDR3 is given with its conserved first and last residue. The D gene is left open where the match is weak. The size field is filled for only some rows; it gives once, few, many or a size class.

v_gene	d_gene	abundance	j_gene	CDR3nt	CDR3aa
TRBV11-2	NA	NA	TRBJ2-3	TGTGCCAGCAGTCCCAGCGGCACAGATACGCAGTATTTT	CASSPSGTDTQYF
TRBV21-1	NA	NA	TRBJ1-4	TGTGCCAGCAGCCCTGGGGCAGGGGAACTGTTTTTT	CASSPGAGELFF
TRBV6-4	NA	few	TRBJ1-2	TGTGCCAGCAGTGTGGGTCCAGGGAAGGCCTATGGCTACACCTTC	CASSVGPGKAYGYTF
TRBV4-1	NA	few	TRBJ2-5	TGCGCCAGCAGCCAAGCGTATCGGAGTAGCGGACAAGAGACCCAGTACTTC	CASSQAYRSSGQETQYF
TRBV7-9	NA	NA	TRBJ2-1	TGTGCCAGCAGCCCATTAGGGCGGAGGGCCTACAATGAGCAGTTCTTC	CASSPLGRRAYNEQFF
TRBV18	NA	NA	TRBJ1-2	TGTGCCAGCTCACCTTCCCGGGAGCACTATGGCTACACCTTC	CASSPSREHYGYTF
TRBV14	TRBD1	NA	TRBJ2-1	TGTGCCAGCAGCCGGGGACAGGGCGGGGGGCAGTTCTTC	CASSRGQGGGQFF
TRBV28	NA	NA	TRBJ1-6	TGTGCCAGCAGTTTATCGACCGTCCGGAGCTCCTATAATTCACCCCTCCACTTT	CASSLSTVRSSYNSPLHF
TRBV2	NA	NA	TRBJ2-1	TGTGCCAGCAGTGAATTAACCGCACAGGGCGGTGAGCAGTTCTTC	CASSELTAQGGEQFF
TRBV11-2	NA	NA	TRBJ2-2	TGTGCCAGCAGCTCTCGCTTAGACGGGGAGCTGTTTTTT	CASSSRLDGELFF
TRBV18	NA	few	TRBJ1-3	TGTGCCAGCTCACCACCGCAGGGATCTGGAAACACCATATATTTT	CASSPPQGSGNTIYF
TRBV4-1	TRBD1	NA	TRBJ1-2	TGCGCCAGCAGCCAAGAAGGCACAGGGGGCTATGGCTACACCTTC	CASSQEGTGGYGYTF
TRBV6-5	NA	NA	TRBJ1-5	TGTGCCAGCAGTTACTCCGGTCGGAGCAATCAGCCCCAGCATTTT	CASSYSGRSNQPQHF
TRBV6-5	TRBD2	NA	TRBJ2-1	TGTGCCAGCCGACTAGCGGGGGACAATGAGCAGTTCTTC	CASRLAGDNEQFF
TRBV27	TRBD1	once	TRBJ1-2	TGTGCCAGCAGCCCACCACGACAGGGGAAGGGGCACTATGGCTACACCTTC	CASSPPRQGKGHYGYTF
TRBV6-5	NA	few	TRBJ2-7	TGTGCCAGCAGTTACTCGAGGTCGTTAGCGATCTATGAGCAGTACTTC	CASSYSRSLAIYEQYF
TRBV10-3	NA	NA	TRBJ2-3	TGTGCCATCAGAGGTGACGGGGGAGATGATACGCAGTATTTT	CAIRGDGGDDTQYF
TRBV7-2	TRBD2	NA	TRBJ2-7	TGTGCCAGCAGGTCCGGGACTAGCGGGGGGGCGGGAGAGCAGTACTTC	CASRSGTSGGAGEQYF
TRBV4-2	TRBD2	NA	TRBJ2-1	TGTGCCAGCAGCGCACCGGGACTAGCGATGAGGAATGAGCAGTTCTTC	CASSAPGLAMRNEQFF
TRBV6-5	NA	NA	TRBJ1-2	TGTGCCAGCAGAGAGACACAAAACTATGGCTACACCTTC	CASRETQNYGYTF
TRBV5-1	TRBD2	NA	TRBJ2-3	TGCGCCAGCAGCGTAGAACCTATGCAGGGAGGGCTAGATACGCAGTATTTT	CASSVEPMQGGLDTQYF
TRBV10-3	NA	NA	TRBJ1-1	TGTGCCATCAAGGGACTGGGCACTGAAGCTTTCTTT	CAIKGLGTEAFF
TRBV10-3	TRBD2	NA	TRBJ2-4	TGTGCCATCAGTGAGGGTGGGTCCGGGGGGTTAGCCAAAAACATTCAGTACTTC	CAISEGGSGGLAKNIQYF
TRBV28	NA	once	TRBJ2-1	TGTGCCAGCAGTTACGGGGGAACCTACAATGAGCAGTTCTTC	CASSYGGTYNEQFF
TRBV7-3	TRBD2	once	TRBJ2-5	TGTGCCAGCAGCAACCCCGGACTAGCGGGAGGGAAGGGAGAGCAGTACTTC	CASSNPGLAGGKGEQYF
TRBV7-8	TRBD1	NA	TRBJ1-2	TGTGCCAGCAGCGTAGTGGGACAGCCTCTTAACTATGGCTACACCTTC	CASSVVGQPLNYGYTF
TRBV5-4	TRBD2	NA	TRBJ2-3	TGTGCCAGCAGCTTTTCAGCGGGAGCCACAGATACGCAGTATTTT	CASSFSAGATDTQYF
TRBV12-5	NA	NA	TRBJ1-1	TGTGCTAGTGGGGAGGGTTTTGAAGCTTTCTTT	CASGEGFEAFF
TRBV9	NA	few	TRBJ1-1	TGTGCCAGCAGCGTATCATCGGGGACTGAAGCTTTCTTT	CASSVSSGTEAFF
TRBV19	TRBD1	NA	TRBJ1-1	TGTGCCAGTAGCCCAAGCATGACAGGGGGCCTAGAAGCTTTCTTT	CASSPSMTGGLEAFF
TRBV7-3	NA	NA	TRBJ2-3	TGTGCCAGCAGCTTAACGTCTCCCCCCACAGATACGCAGTATTTT	CASSLTSPPTDTQYF
TRBV5-6	NA	NA	TRBJ2-5	TGTGCCAGCAGCTTGACGGTACAAGAGACCCAGTACTTC	CASSLTVQETQYF
TRBV9	NA	few	TRBJ2-1	TGTGCCAGCAGCGTTCCGGGGGTATACAATGAGCAGTTCTTC	CASSVPGVYNEQFF
TRBV13	NA	NA	TRBJ1-5	TGTGCCAGCAGTCTCCGCGTCGACGGGAATCAGCCCCAGCATTTT	CASSLRVDGNQPQHF
TRBV7-9	NA	NA	TRBJ2-6	TGTGCCAGCGAGAACTCTGGGGCCAACGTCCTGACTTTC	CASENSGANVLTF
TRBV27	NA	NA	TRBJ1-6	TGTGCCAGCAGTTTGACAGGACCAGACTCACCCCTCCACTTT	CASSLTGPDSPLHF
TRBV5-6	NA	once	TRBJ1-2	TGTGCCAGCAGCTTGGGTTCAGGGGTCCCTGCTGGCTACACCTTC	CASSLGSGVPAGYTF
TRBV30	TRBD1	once	TRBJ2-5	TGTGCCTGGAGTACCGGGACAGGCGGAGAGACCCAGTACTTC	CAWSTGTGGETQYF
TRBV7-8	NA	NA	TRBJ2-1	TGTGCCAGCAGTAACCAGGGGAGCTCCTACAATGAGCAGTTCTTC	CASSNQGSSYNEQFF
TRBV18	NA	NA	TRBJ2-5	TGTGCCAGCTCACCACACAAAGAGACCCAGTACTTC	CASSPHKETQYF
TRBV19	TRBD2	NA	TRBJ2-7	TGTGCCAGTAGTCCTAGCGGACGGAACTACGAGCAGTACTTC	CASSPSGRNYEQYF